The 22 T cell receptor beta chains below come from one sample, sequenced in a study of T cells in Graves' hyperthyroidism and ophthalmopathy. RNA transcripts served as the template for amplifying TCR beta CDR3 regions. In the first-round RT-PCR of the TCR CDR3, the HTBI primer set was used. TCRdb fed the multiplex PCR reads into MiXCR, producing one record per CDR3 protein. Here the sample spans over 650,000 distinct CDR3 sequences, over 40% being singletons. The specimen sequenced was peripheral blood or thyroid tissue (not recorded which). The receptors shown here come from an adult man with Graves' disease, either hyperthyroidism or ophthalmopathy (not recorded which).

The chain employs TRBV2 and TRBJ1-2; D perhaps matches TRBD1 (5 bases). Germline CDR1 reads SNHLY; CDR2 reads FYNNEI. V lost 2 bases and J lost 4, with 11 bases in between. The CDR3 has 14 amino acids. CDR3 sequence (DNA): TGTGCCAGCAGTGAAAGGTCAGGGATCTATGGCTACACCTTC. This sequence encodes CASSERSGIYGYTF.

The chain combines TRBV10-3 with TRBJ1-5; D gene ambiguous. CDR3 size: 13 residues. The V gene's germline CDR1 is ENHRY and CDR2 SYGVKD. V was shortened by 2 bases and J by 4 bases, with 6 bases between the two germline ends. CDR3 sequence (DNA): TGTGCCATCAGTGAGGGGCTGAATCAGCCCCAGCATTTT. Amino acid sequence: CAISEGLNQPQHF.

The CDR3: CSVAPRDRTSSYEQYF. In DNA form, the CDR3 reads TGCAGCGTTGCGCCTCGGGACAGGACCAGCTCCTACGAGCAGTACTTC. This chain connects TRBV29-1 to TRBJ2-7; 8 nucleotides align to TRBD1. V lost 4 bases to trimming and J lost 0 bases; unmatched junction nucleotides: 11. CDR1 and CDR2 from the germline V gene are SQVTM and ANQGSEA. The CDR3 length is 16 residues.

The chain carries TRBV20-1 and TRBJ2-7, with D tentatively TRBD1 (5 bases). Germline lookup yields CDR1 DFQATT and CDR2 SNEGSKA (reference sequence). The CDR3 is 15 residues long. V lost 0 bases and J 5 bases, leaving 17 bases between the germline ends. The CDR3 nucleotides are TGCAGTGCTAGAGATACCGACAGAACACTGGACGAGCAGTACTTC. Its protein product is CSARDTDRTLDEQYF.

This clonotype was counted only a few times. The genes are TRBV6-6 and TRBJ1-2; possibly TRBD1 for D (5 bases). The CDR3 loop spans 14 amino acids. V was cut by 0 bases and J by 0 bases, with 5 bases left in between. CDR1 MNHNY and CDR2 SVGAGI come from the germline V gene (reference sequence). The chain's CDR3 is CASSYSGANYGYTF. Written as DNA, the CDR3 is TGTGCCAGCAGTTACTCGGGGGCTAACTATGGCTACACCTTC.

This clonotype was observed a few times. The chain's CDR3 is CASSLVSRTEAFF. In DNA, the CDR3 is TGTGCCAGCAGTTTAGTGAGTCGTACTGAAGCTTTCTTT. The chain is built from TRBV12-3 or TRBV12-4 and TRBJ1-1, with no clear D. This CDR3 contains 13 residues. The germline V and J ends were trimmed by 1 base and 5 bases, with 8 bases remaining between them.

The V gene is TRBV29-1, the J gene TRBJ1-4, with a tentative D call TRBD1 (5 bases). Germline CDR1 reads SQVTM; CDR2 reads ANQGSEA. The CDR3 length is 15 residues. Trimming took 1 base from V and 5 from J, leaving 14 bases between them. This chain's CDR3 is CSVEAPRTQNEKLFF. The CDR3 region has the DNA TGCAGCGTTGAAGCCCCACGGACACAGAATGAAAAACTGTTTTTT.

The rearrangement joins TRBV11-2 to TRBJ1-4; perhaps TRBD1 as D (5 bases). V lost 5 bases and J 6 bases, leaving 16 bases between the germline ends. Germline V gene data show CDR1 as SGHAT and CDR2 as FQNNGV. The CDR3 spans 15 residues. The DNA for the CDR3 is TGTGCCAGCAGCCCAGGGTGGGGGAGAGATGAAAAACTGTTTTTT. Translated, it gives CASSPGWGRDEKLFF.

Concerning this clonotype itself: One end of the junction fails to match germline, which may point to a read error. This sequence joins TRBV10-3 and TRBJ1-2, with D unresolved. The CDR3 consists of 16 residues. Germline CDR1 reads ENHRY; CDR2 reads SYGVKD. The CDR3 DNA is TGTGCCAGCAGTGAAGTACTGGAGCCAGCTAACTATGGCTACACCTTC. This translates into CASSEVLEPANYGYTF.

There are many counts of this clonotype. The chain uses TRBV7-9 and TRBJ2-7; D gene unclear. There are 11 residues in the CDR3. V shed 3 bases and J shed 5 bases, with 5 bases lying between them. CDR1 SEHNR and CDR2 FQNEAQ come from the germline V gene (reference sequence). Here the CDR3 DNA reads TGTGCCAGCAGCTTTAAGCACGAGCAGTACTTC. Translated, it gives CASSFKHEQYF. The full variable domain, in which reference TRBV7-9 and TRBJ2-7 provide the parts outside the CDR3, is DTGVSQNPRHKITKRGQNVTFRCDPISEHNRLYWYRQTLGQGPEFLTYFQNEAQLEKSRLLSDRFSAERPKGSFSTLEIQRTEQGDSAMYLCASSFKHEQYFGPGTRLTVT.

The V gene is TRBV12-3 or TRBV12-4, the J gene TRBJ2-5; D ambiguous. CDR3 length: 12 amino acids. V was clipped by 1 base and J by 4 bases, with 4 bases between them. The CDR3 reads CASSLEPETQYF. The CDR3 region has the DNA TGTGCCAGCAGTTTAGAGCCAGAGACCCAGTACTTC.

This clonotype appeared a few times. The chain recombines TRBV20-1 with TRBJ1-1, with a possible D match to TRBD1 (6 bases). Germline CDR1 reads DFQATT; CDR2 reads SNEGSKA (reference sequence). V lost 3 bases, J lost 7 bases, and 15 bases lay in between. CDR3 size: 13 residues. The CDR3 region has the DNA TGCAGTGCTAGGCTGGGGGCCAGCTTTGAAGCTTTCTTT. Translation: CSARLGASFEAFF.

This chain uses TRBV7-2 with TRBJ1-5; D gene unclear. V was trimmed by 5 bases and J by 2 bases, leaving 16 bases between them. The CDR3 sequence is 16 residues long. CDR1 SGHTA and CDR2 FQGNSA come from the germline V gene. The CDR3 spells CASSQDLRVGNQPQHF. The CDR3 DNA reads TGTGCCAGCAGCCAAGATTTGAGGGTTGGCAATCAGCCCCAGCATTTT. Full variable domain (rest looked up from reference TRBV7-2 and TRBJ1-5): GAGVSQSPSNKVTEKGKDVELRCDPISGHTALYWYRQSLGQGLEFLIYFQGNSAPDKSGLPSDRFSAERTGGSVSTLTIQRTQQEDSAVYLCASSQDLRVGNQPQHFGDGTRLSIL.

J is TRBJ1-1 and V is TRBV2; D ambiguous. Germline V gives CDR1 SNHLY, CDR2 FYNNEI. There are 11 residues in the CDR3. Trimming pared 7 bases from V and 5 bases from J, leaving 8 bases between. The DNA of the CDR3 is TGTGCCAGCAATCGGGGTACTGAAGCTTTCTTT. This codes for CASNRGTEAFF. The full variable domain, with the rest looked up from reference TRBV2 and TRBJ1-1, is EPEVTQTPSHQVTQMGQEVILRCVPISNHLYFYWYRQILGQKVEFLVSFYNNEISEKSEIFDDQFSVERPDGSNFTLKIRSTKLEDSAMYFCASNRGTEAFFGQGTRLTVV.

The J gene is TRBJ1-6, the V gene TRBV5-6; 9 positions match TRBD1. Germline loops: CDR1 SGHDT, CDR2 YYEEEE. V trimming: 0 bases; J trimming: 2 bases; junction bases outside the gene matches: 3. The CDR3 is 17 amino acids. The CDR3 DNA sequence: TGTGCCAGCAGCTTGGGACAGGGGGAAGCCTATAATTCACCCCTCCACTTT. This codes for CASSLGQGEAYNSPLHF. The full variable domain, its missing parts supplied by reference TRBV5-6 and TRBJ1-6, is DAGVTQSPTHLIKTRGQQVTLRCSPKSGHDTVSWYQQALGQGPQFIFQYYEEEERQRGNFPDRFSGHQFPNYSSELNVNALLLGDSALYLCASSLGQGEAYNSPLHFGNGTRLTVT.

This clonotype was detected only once. The rearrangement uses TRBV5-1 and TRBJ2-7, with D unclear. Trimming cost V 2 bases and J 3 bases, with 21 bases left between them. Germline CDR1 SGHRS, CDR2 YFSETQ. This CDR3 is built from 17 residues. The CDR3 spells CASSFTAPAVSHYEQYF. CDR3 nucleotide sequence: TGCGCCAGCAGCTTCACCGCCCCGGCAGTCTCACACTACGAGCAGTACTTC.

Details on this clonotype: One end of the junction varies from germline; a read error may be responsible. The gene calls are TRBV29-1 and TRBJ1-2, with 8 bases fitting TRBD1. Germline V CDR1 and CDR2: SQVTM, ANQGSEA. The CDR3 length is 11 residues. The CDR3 region has the DNA TGCAGCGTCACCGGGACAGGTTATGAGGCCTTC. This translates into CSVTGTGYEAF.

On this clonotype itself: A junction boundary mismatches the germline segment, possibly from a read error. The chain links TRBV7-9 to TRBJ1-1; D not certain. This CDR3 spans 15 amino acids. Germline values: CDR1 SEHNR, CDR2 FQNEAQ (reference sequence). CDR3 nucleotides: TGCGCCAGCAGCCAAGTGCCTGCGGGGAACACTGAAGCTTTCTTT. Protein sequence: CASSQVPAGNTEAFF.

This clonotype appeared a few times. The CDR3 region is CASSATGVEETQYF. For the CDR3, the DNA is TGTGCCAGCAGTGCTACAGGGGTTGAAGAGACCCAGTACTTC. This chain uses TRBV12-5 with TRBJ2-5; 7 bases line up with TRBD1. This CDR3 has 14 residues. Germline V gives CDR1 LGHNT, CDR2 FRNRAP.

This clonotype was counted at least ten times. The rearrangement links TRBV15 to TRBJ1-5, with 9 bases lining up with TRBD1. With V trimmed by 0 bases and J by 5 bases, 14 bases remained unmatched. The CDR3 totals 19 residues. Germline loops: CDR1 LNHNV, CDR2 YYDKDF (reference sequence). CDR3 sequence reads: CATSRDGTGSQVLDQPQHF. The CDR3 DNA reads TGTGCCACCAGCAGAGACGGGACAGGGTCTCAAGTTTTGGATCAGCCCCAGCATTTT.

This clonotype was picked up many times. V and J are TRBV24-1 and TRBJ1-2, with D hard to call. Germline V gene data show CDR1 as KGHDR and CDR2 as SFDVKD. V was clipped by 4 bases and J by 0 bases, with 11 bases between them. The CDR3 sequence is 15 residues long. The CDR3 here is CATSDGRASNYGYTF. Here the CDR3 DNA reads TGTGCCACCAGTGACGGACGAGCTTCTAACTATGGCTACACCTTC.

This clonotype was picked up a small number of times. This chain connects TRBV29-1 to TRBJ1-1; possibly TRBD1 for D (6 bases). In germline, CDR1 is SQVTM, CDR2 ANQGSEA. V was trimmed by 4 bases and J by 7 bases, leaving 19 bases between them. This CDR3 has 14 amino acids. The CDR3 is CSVVGPGAGVEAFF. In DNA, the CDR3 is TGCAGCGTTGTAGGTCCAGGGGCCGGCGTTGAAGCTTTCTTT.